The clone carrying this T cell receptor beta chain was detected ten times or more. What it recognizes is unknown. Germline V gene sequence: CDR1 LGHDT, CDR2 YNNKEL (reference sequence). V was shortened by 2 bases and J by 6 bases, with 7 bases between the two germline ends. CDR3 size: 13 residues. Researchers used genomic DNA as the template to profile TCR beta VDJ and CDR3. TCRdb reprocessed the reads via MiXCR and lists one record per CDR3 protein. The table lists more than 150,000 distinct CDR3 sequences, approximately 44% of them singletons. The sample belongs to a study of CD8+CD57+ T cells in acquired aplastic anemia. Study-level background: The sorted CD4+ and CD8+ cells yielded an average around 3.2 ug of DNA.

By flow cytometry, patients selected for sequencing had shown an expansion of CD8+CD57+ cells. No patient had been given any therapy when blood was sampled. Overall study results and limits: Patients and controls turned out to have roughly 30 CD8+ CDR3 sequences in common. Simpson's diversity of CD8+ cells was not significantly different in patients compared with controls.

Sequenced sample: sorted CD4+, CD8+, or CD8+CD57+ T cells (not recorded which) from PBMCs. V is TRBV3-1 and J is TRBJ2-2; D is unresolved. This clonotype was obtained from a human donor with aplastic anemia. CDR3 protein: CASSQTRAGELFF. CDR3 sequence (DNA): TGTGCCAGCAGCCAAACACGGGCCGGGGAGCTGTTTTTT.